A single sample is the source of the 9 T cell receptor beta chains below, sequenced in a study of T cells after yellow fever vaccination. TCRdb ran MiXCR on the 5' RACE reads and lists one entry per CDR3 protein. Among 400,000 or so distinct CDR3 sequences listed, 6% to 8% were seen once. Sequences were derived from PBMCs, sampled 5 days after the yellow fever booster vaccination. These receptors came from a man aged 25-40 years who received the YFV17D yellow fever vaccine.

This clonotype has at least ten counts. The V and J genes are TRBV4-3 and TRBJ2-7, with a weak D call TRBD2 (6 bases). The CDR3 contains 15 residues. V shed 3 bases and J shed 3 bases, with 15 bases lying between them. CDR1 and CDR2 from the germline V gene are LGHNA and YSLEER. Here the CDR3 reads CASSQGRDSYYEQYF. CDR3 sequence (DNA): TGCGCCAGCAGCCAGGGACGGGACTCTTACTACGAGCAGTACTTC.

This clonotype has at least ten counts. V and J are TRBV5-1 and TRBJ2-1; D is possibly TRBD2 (6 bases). Germline CDR1 SGHRS, CDR2 YFSETQ. CDR3 length equals 19 residues. Trimming shortened V by 1 base and J by 7 bases, and 27 bases separated the two germline ends. CDR3 nucleotide sequence: TGCGCCAGCAGCTTGATGGGTAGTAGCGGTCGAGGGTTGGGGAATGAGCAGTTCTTC. Protein product: CASSLMGSSGRGLGNEQFF. Full variable domain (rest looked up from reference TRBV5-1 and TRBJ2-1): KAGVTQTPRYLIKTRGQQVTLSCSPISGHRSVSWYQQTPGQGLQFLFEYFSETQRNKGNFPGRFSGRQFSNSRSEMNVSTLELGDSALYLCASSLMGSSGRGLGNEQFFGPGTRLTVL.

Ten or more counts support this clonotype. The rearrangement joins TRBV24-1 to TRBJ2-3; D is unresolved. CDR1 and CDR2 from the germline V gene are KGHDR and SFDVKD. The CDR3 spans 11 residues. Trimming took 3 bases from V and 6 from J, leaving 3 bases between them. CDR3 DNA sequence: TGTGCCACCAGTGATCTGGATACGCAGTATTTT. Protein product: CATSDLDTQYF.

The chain links TRBV5-1 to TRBJ2-5, with D uncertain. The CDR3 has 16 residues. Trimming took 4 bases from V and 1 from J, leaving 17 bases between them. The germline gives CDR1 SGHRS, CDR2 YFSETQ. The CDR3 DNA reads TGCGCCAGCAGCCCCTCTCCCACCGGGTCCCAAGAGACCCAGTACTTC. Translating gives CASSPSPTGSQETQYF. Filled out from reference TRBV5-1 and TRBJ2-5, the complete variable domain reads KAGVTQTPRYLIKTRGQQVTLSCSPISGHRSVSWYQQTPGQGLQFLFEYFSETQRNKGNFPGRFSGRQFSNSRSEMNVSTLELGDSALYLCASSPSPTGSQETQYFGPGTRLLVL.

This clonotype was seen at least ten times. The chain recombines TRBV12-3 or TRBV12-4 with TRBJ2-7, with 10 bases fitting TRBD1. With 5 bases clipped from V and 7 bases from J, the junction kept 8 bases outside the gene matches. The CDR3 consists of 14 residues. CDR3 DNA sequence: TGTGCCAGCAGTACGGGGACAGGGGTGAGTGAGCAGTACTTC. As protein: CASSTGTGVSEQYF.

This clonotype was picked up a small number of times. The V gene is TRBV6-2 or TRBV6-3, the J gene TRBJ2-7, with 7 bases that match TRBD2. Per the germline V gene, CDR1 is MNHEY and CDR2 is SVGEGT. V gave up 2 bases and J gave up 6 bases; unmatched junction bases: 7. The CDR3 has 14 amino acids. CDR3 sequence reads: CASSYVAGAGEQYF. The CDR3, as DNA: TGTGCCAGCAGTTACGTCGCGGGAGCAGGCGAGCAGTACTTC.

The genes are TRBV15 and TRBJ2-7, with D possibly matching TRBD1 (6 bases). The CDR3 spans 16 residues. The germline gives CDR1 LNHNV, CDR2 YYDKDF (reference sequence). The V and J ends lost 3 bases and 0 bases respectively, with 15 bases between them. CDR3 DNA: TGTGCCACCAGCAGGTTCAGGGGAAAGGGCTCCTACGAGCAGTACTTC. This sequence encodes CATSRFRGKGSYEQYF.

This clonotype has ten or more counts. The genes are TRBV24-1 and TRBJ2-1; the D gene is possibly TRBD2 (5 bases). Germline V gene lookup returns CDR1 KGHDR and CDR2 SFDVKD. V gave up 4 bases and J gave up 9 bases, with 15 bases separating them. The CDR3 contains 14 residues. The CDR3 sequence is CATSDALGEGEQFF. CDR3 DNA sequence: TGTGCCACCAGTGACGCCTTGGGAGAGGGTGAGCAGTTCTTC.

Many counts were recorded for this clonotype. The chain links TRBV2 to TRBJ2-1; possibly TRBD2 for D (6 bases). The ends were cut back, 6 bases at V and 4 bases at J, with 10 bases in the middle. Germline-derived CDR1 and CDR2 are SNHLY and FYNNEI. The CDR3 is 13 amino acids. The CDR3 DNA reads TGTGCCAGCAGGGGACTGGATTACAATGAGCAGTTCTTC. Protein: CASRGLDYNEQFF.